Listed below are T cell receptor beta chains from one sample, sequenced in a study of neoadjuvant anti-PD-1 for oral cavity cancer. Libraries were prepared by immunoSEQ multiplex PCR; TCRdb keeps only in-frame clonotypes and omits some of them. The sample yields some 15,000 clones, roughly 71% seen once. The sample consisted of PBMCs, taken after nivolumab (anti-PD-1) treatment. Receptors were obtained from a person between 35 and 79 years old with oral cavity squamous cell carcinoma. CDR3s include the opening cysteine and the closing phenylalanine or tryptophan. Fields, in order: clone size, D gene, V gene, J gene, CDR3 protein, CDR3 DNA. The D gene is left open where the match is weak. Size tells how often a clone was seen (once, few, many) or the class of an expanded clone, and some rows leave it out.

abundance: NA; d_gene: NA; v_gene: TRBV2; j_gene: TRBJ2-7; CDR3aa: CASSWGQVSYEQYF; CDR3nt: TGTGCCAGCAGCTGGGGGCAGGTCTCCTACGAGCAGTACTTC
abundance: NA; d_gene: NA; v_gene: TRBV10-1; j_gene: TRBJ2-2; CDR3aa: CASSEGARTGELFF; CDR3nt: TGCGCCAGCAGTGAGGGGGCGCGAACCGGGGAGCTGTTTTTT
abundance: NA; d_gene: NA; v_gene: TRBV6-1; j_gene: TRBJ1-3; CDR3aa: CASSGVLSSGNTIYF; CDR3nt: TGTGCCAGCAGTGGAGTATTATCTTCTGGAAACACCATATATTTT
abundance: few; d_gene: TRBD1; v_gene: TRBV5-4; j_gene: TRBJ1-4; CDR3aa: CASSNPGQGTVEKLFF; CDR3nt: TGTGCCAGCAGCAATCCGGGACAGGGGACGGTTGAAAAACTGTTTTTT
abundance: NA; d_gene: TRBD1; v_gene: TRBV28; j_gene: TRBJ2-7; CDR3aa: CASSFSLVLGQALYEQYF; CDR3nt: TGTGCCAGCAGTTTCAGCTTGGTATTGGGACAGGCCTTATACGAGCAGTACTTC
abundance: NA; d_gene: NA; v_gene: TRBV11-3; j_gene: TRBJ2-1; CDR3aa: CASSLGDAAGYEQFF; CDR3nt: TGTGCCAGCAGCTTAGGAGATGCAGCTGGATATGAGCAGTTCTTC
abundance: NA; d_gene: NA; v_gene: TRBV7-9; j_gene: TRBJ1-2; CDR3aa: CASSYGPFYGYTF; CDR3nt: TGTGCCAGCAGCTACGGACCCTTCTATGGCTACACCTTC
abundance: NA; d_gene: NA; v_gene: TRBV19; j_gene: TRBJ2-5; CDR3aa: CASSITPRGLQETQYF; CDR3nt: TGTGCCAGTAGTATTACCCCCAGGGGTCTCCAAGAGACCCAGTACTTC
abundance: NA; d_gene: TRBD2; v_gene: TRBV5-1; j_gene: TRBJ2-3; CDR3aa: CASSPTPGGVTDTQYF; CDR3nt: TGCGCCAGCAGCCCGACGCCGGGGGGGGTCACAGATACGCAGTATTTT
abundance: NA; d_gene: NA; v_gene: TRBV4-2; j_gene: TRBJ2-1; CDR3aa: CASSQGVSGFRYNEQFF; CDR3nt: TGTGCCAGCAGCCAAGGGGTTTCGGGGTTTCGCTACAATGAGCAGTTCTTC
abundance: NA; d_gene: NA; v_gene: TRBV9; j_gene: TRBJ2-3; CDR3aa: CASSGPLFGAMNTQYF; CDR3nt: TGTGCCAGCAGCGGACCACTTTTTGGGGCGATGAATACGCAGTATTTT
abundance: NA; d_gene: TRBD2; v_gene: TRBV7-8; j_gene: TRBJ2-5; CDR3aa: CASRELTSGETQYF; CDR3nt: TGTGCCAGCAGAGAACTGACTAGCGGAGAGACCCAGTACTTC
abundance: NA; d_gene: TRBD2; v_gene: TRBV5-6; j_gene: TRBJ2-7; CDR3aa: CASSLRAGGPRYEQYF; CDR3nt: TGTGCCAGCAGCTTGCGAGCGGGAGGGCCGAGATACGAGCAGTACTTC
abundance: once; d_gene: NA; v_gene: TRBV25-1; j_gene: TRBJ2-7; CDR3aa: CASSEPRGMYEQYF; CDR3nt: TGTGCCAGCAGTGAACCTAGGGGTATGTACGAGCAGTACTTC
abundance: NA; d_gene: NA; v_gene: TRBV4-2; j_gene: TRBJ2-2; CDR3aa: CASSQGSVGELFF; CDR3nt: TGTGCCAGCAGCCAAGGTAGCGTCGGGGAGCTGTTTTTT
abundance: NA; d_gene: TRBD1; v_gene: TRBV4-1; j_gene: TRBJ2-7; CDR3aa: CASSQVKPTGRFSYEQYF; CDR3nt: TGCGCCAGCAGCCAAGTAAAACCGACAGGGCGATTTTCCTACGAGCAGTACTTC
abundance: NA; d_gene: NA; v_gene: TRBV27; j_gene: TRBJ2-5; CDR3aa: CASSARQTQETQYF; CDR3nt: TGTGCCAGCAGTGCCCGACAGACCCAAGAGACCCAGTACTTC
abundance: NA; d_gene: NA; v_gene: TRBV19; j_gene: TRBJ1-1; CDR3aa: CASSIGGRSKAFF; CDR3nt: TGTGCCAGTAGTATAGGAGGGAGGAGTAAAGCTTTCTTT
abundance: NA; d_gene: TRBD1; v_gene: TRBV28; j_gene: TRBJ1-2; CDR3aa: CASSSSTGNYGYTF; CDR3nt: TGTGCCAGCAGCTCATCGACAGGGAACTATGGCTACACCTTC
abundance: NA; d_gene: TRBD2; v_gene: TRBV9; j_gene: TRBJ2-5; CDR3aa: CASSSNREAGGLAETQYF; CDR3nt: TGTGCCAGCAGCAGCAACCGGGAAGCGGGGGGGCTTGCGGAGACCCAGTACTTC
abundance: few; d_gene: NA; v_gene: TRBV29-1; j_gene: TRBJ1-2; CDR3aa: CSVVGDGQRGYTF; CDR3nt: TGCAGCGTTGTAGGGGACGGGCAGAGAGGCTACACCTTC
abundance: NA; d_gene: NA; v_gene: TRBV4-1; j_gene: TRBJ2-3; CDR3aa: CASSQARGGQADTQYF; CDR3nt: TGCGCCAGCAGCCAAGCGAGGGGGGGCCAGGCAGATACGCAGTATTTT
abundance: few; d_gene: NA; v_gene: TRBV2; j_gene: TRBJ1-1; CDR3aa: CASWGTVNTEAFF; CDR3nt: TGTGCCAGTTGGGGGACCGTGAACACTGAAGCTTTCTTT
abundance: NA; d_gene: NA; v_gene: TRBV11-1; j_gene: TRBJ2-2; CDR3aa: CASSPTTSTGELFF; CDR3nt: TGTGCCAGCAGCCCTACGACCTCAACCGGGGAGCTGTTTTTT
abundance: NA; d_gene: NA; v_gene: TRBV10-3; j_gene: TRBJ1-5; CDR3aa: CAISALTHEGSNQPQHF; CDR3nt: TGTGCCATCAGTGCTTTAACCCATGAGGGGAGCAATCAGCCCCAGCATTTT
abundance: NA; d_gene: NA; v_gene: TRBV10-3; j_gene: TRBJ1-2; CDR3aa: CAISESGGASYGYTF; CDR3nt: TGTGCCATCAGTGAGTCGGGGGGGGCCTCCTATGGCTACACCTTC
abundance: NA; d_gene: NA; v_gene: TRBV27; j_gene: TRBJ2-5; CDR3aa: CASSLTYRDSLYQETQYF; CDR3nt: TGTGCCAGCAGTTTAACCTACCGGGACTCTTTGTACCAAGAGACCCAGTACTTC
abundance: NA; d_gene: NA; v_gene: TRBV5-1; j_gene: TRBJ2-6; CDR3aa: CASSPLVGSGANVLTF; CDR3nt: TGCGCCAGCAGCCCACTGGTGGGGTCTGGGGCCAACGTCCTGACTTTC
abundance: NA; d_gene: NA; v_gene: TRBV30; j_gene: TRBJ1-1; CDR3aa: CAWSKTKGGETEAFF; CDR3nt: TGTGCCTGGAGTAAGACGAAGGGGGGGGAGACTGAAGCTTTCTTT
abundance: few; d_gene: NA; v_gene: TRBV7-9; j_gene: TRBJ2-6; CDR3aa: CAGKPARGANVLTF; CDR3nt: TGTGCCGGAAAGCCAGCTCGGGGGGCCAACGTCCTGACTTTC
abundance: NA; d_gene: NA; v_gene: TRBV9; j_gene: TRBJ1-2; CDR3aa: CASTLGGDYGYTF; CDR3nt: TGTGCCAGCACCCTAGGTGGGGACTATGGCTACACCTTC
abundance: NA; d_gene: NA; v_gene: TRBV28; j_gene: TRBJ1-2; CDR3aa: CASSFEGRENYGYTF; CDR3nt: TGTGCCAGCAGTTTTGAAGGACGGGAGAACTATGGCTACACCTTC
abundance: NA; d_gene: NA; v_gene: TRBV6-4; j_gene: TRBJ2-6; CDR3aa: CASSDGGGDGANVLTF; CDR3nt: TGTGCCAGCAGTGATGGAGGGGGGGATGGGGCCAACGTCCTGACTTTC
abundance: NA; d_gene: NA; v_gene: TRBV5-1; j_gene: TRBJ2-1; CDR3aa: CASSLGVDHQFNEQFF; CDR3nt: TGCGCCAGCAGCTTGGGTGTGGACCACCAATTCAATGAGCAGTTCTTC
abundance: NA; d_gene: NA; v_gene: TRBV19; j_gene: TRBJ1-4; CDR3aa: CASTQAIATNEKLFF; CDR3nt: TGTGCCAGTACTCAGGCCATCGCAACTAATGAAAAACTGTTTTTT
abundance: NA; d_gene: TRBD1; v_gene: TRBV5-4; j_gene: TRBJ1-1; CDR3aa: CASSHQGQGWAEAFF; CDR3nt: TGTGCCAGCAGCCACCAGGGACAGGGTTGGGCTGAAGCTTTCTTT
abundance: once; d_gene: NA; v_gene: TRBV6-6; j_gene: TRBJ2-3; CDR3aa: CASSYLATTDTQYF; CDR3nt: TGTGCCAGCAGTTACTTGGCTACCACAGATACGCAGTATTTT
abundance: NA; d_gene: NA; v_gene: TRBV6-5; j_gene: TRBJ1-5; CDR3aa: CASSGQQNQPQHF; CDR3nt: TGTGCCAGCAGTGGGCAGCAAAATCAGCCCCAGCATTTT
abundance: NA; d_gene: TRBD1; v_gene: TRBV5-4; j_gene: TRBJ2-4; CDR3aa: CASSTQTGGANIQYF; CDR3nt: TGTGCCAGCAGCACCCAGACAGGGGGCGCGAACATTCAGTACTTC
abundance: NA; d_gene: TRBD1; v_gene: TRBV7-8; j_gene: TRBJ1-2; CDR3aa: CASSPRQGEGGYTF; CDR3nt: TGTGCCAGCAGCCCTAGGCAGGGGGAGGGAGGCTACACCTTC